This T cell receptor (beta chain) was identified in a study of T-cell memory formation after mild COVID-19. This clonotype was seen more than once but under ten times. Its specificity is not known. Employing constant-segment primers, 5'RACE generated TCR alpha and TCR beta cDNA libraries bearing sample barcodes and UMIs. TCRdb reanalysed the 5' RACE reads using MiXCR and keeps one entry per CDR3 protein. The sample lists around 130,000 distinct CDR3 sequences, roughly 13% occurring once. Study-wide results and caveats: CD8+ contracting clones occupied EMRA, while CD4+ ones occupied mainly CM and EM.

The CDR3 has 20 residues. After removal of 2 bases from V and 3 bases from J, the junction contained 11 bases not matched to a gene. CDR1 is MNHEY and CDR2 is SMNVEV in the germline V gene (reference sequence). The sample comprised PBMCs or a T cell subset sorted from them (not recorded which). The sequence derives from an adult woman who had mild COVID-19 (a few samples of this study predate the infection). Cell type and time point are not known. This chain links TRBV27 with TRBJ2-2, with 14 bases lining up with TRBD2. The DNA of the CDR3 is TGTGCCAGCAGTTTAGCCCCTGGACTAGCGGGGGGCGGGGACACCGGGGAGCTGTTTTTT. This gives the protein CASSLAPGLAGGGDTGELFF.